A selection of T cell receptor beta chains follows, all from one sample in a study of beta chain features in type 1 diabetes. Clones were read by immunoSEQ multiplex PCR, and TCRdb kept only the in-frame ones, dropping some. The data hold around 70,000 clones, with just under 50% observed a single time. The sequencing sample was made of central memory CD4+ T cells from blood. All receptors derive from a man younger than 45 with type 1 diabetes. CDR3s include the opening cysteine and the closing phenylalanine or tryptophan. Each record gives: clone size, J gene, V gene, D gene, CDR3 DNA, CDR3 protein. D genes are given only for firm matches. The listing skips clone size in some rows; elsewhere it reads once, few, many or a size class.

>.|TRBJ2-7|TRBV18|TRBD2
TGTGCCAGCTCACCAGGGGCAGCGGGGAACTACGAGCAGTACTTC
CASSPGAAGNYEQYF
>.|TRBJ1-2|TRBV27|.
TGTGCCAGCAGTTTCCTGGCGGCTTCTGAGGGCTACACCTTC
CASSFLAASEGYTF
>.|TRBJ2-1|TRBV29-1|.
TGCAGCGTAGGACAAGAGCCCTTCACCTACAATGAGCAGTTCTTC
CSVGQEPFTYNEQFF
>.|TRBJ1-4|TRBV19|TRBD1
TGTGCCAGTAGTCCTCGGACAGGGCATGAAAAACTGTTTTTT
CASSPRTGHEKLFF
>few|TRBJ2-6|TRBV5-1|.
TGCGCCAGCAGCTTGGCCGGGACAACTGGGGCCAACGTCCTGACTTTC
CASSLAGTTGANVLTF
>few|TRBJ1-5|TRBV15|TRBD1
TGTGCCACCAGCAGATTACCCGTCGGGACAGGGTTTAGGCAGCCCCAGCATTTT
CATSRLPVGTGFRQPQHF
>.|TRBJ1-4|TRBV10-3|.
TGTGCCATCAGCCCCATTTCAGATGAAAAACTGTTTTTT
CAISPISDEKLFF
>few|TRBJ2-1|TRBV19|TRBD1
TGTGCCAGTAGTGCAGGCGGGACAGGGGTTGAGCAGTTCTTC
CASSAGGTGVEQFF
>.|TRBJ2-5|TRBV7-8|.
TGTGCCAGCAGCTTAGCGGCAGGGGAAGAGACCCAGTACTTC
CASSLAAGEETQYF
>.|TRBJ2-3|TRBV5-4|TRBD2
TGTGCCAGCAGCTCTGACTCTAGCGGGGCAGATACGCAGTATTTT
CASSSDSSGADTQYF
>.|TRBJ1-3|TRBV2|.
TGTGCCAGCAGTCCAACAGGTTTAGGAAACACCATATATTTT
CASSPTGLGNTIYF
>.|TRBJ1-5|TRBV7-9|TRBD1
TGTGCCAGCAGCTTATCTGGAGGGGGCGCGAGTCAGCCCCGGCATTTT
CASSLSGGGASQPRHF
>once|TRBJ2-3|TRBV7-9|TRBD2
TGTGCCAGCAGCTTAGGGACTAGCGCCTACACAGATACGCAGTATTTT
CASSLGTSAYTDTQYF
>.|TRBJ2-6|TRBV4-1|.
TGCGCCAGCAGCCCGCAAAACAGGGCGGATGGGGCCAACGTCCTGACTTTC
CASSPQNRADGANVLTF
>.|TRBJ2-5|TRBV15|TRBD1
TGTGCCACCAGCAGAGCGCCACAGGGGGGTGGACAAGAGACCCAGTACTTC
CATSRAPQGGGQETQYF
>.|TRBJ1-2|TRBV29-1|.
TGCAGCGTTGAAGTTGGCATTCCTCATGGCTACACCTTC
CSVEVGIPHGYTF
>few|TRBJ2-1|TRBV6-6|TRBD1
TGTGCCAGCAGTTACCCGGGACAGGGAGGGAATGAGCAGTTCTTC
CASSYPGQGGNEQFF
>.|TRBJ2-5|TRBV7-9|TRBD2
TGTGCCAGCAGCCGGAACCCCAGCGGGACGGAGACCCAGTACTTC
CASSRNPSGTETQYF
>.|TRBJ2-5|TRBV10-3|TRBD2
TGTGCCGTCGGGACTAGCGGTCTAATAGGGGAGACCCAGTACTTC
CAVGTSGLIGETQYF
>few|TRBJ2-7|TRBV20-1|.
TGCAGTGCCACCGACAACTACGAGCAGTACTTC
CSATDNYEQYF
>once|TRBJ1-1|TRBV30|.
TGTGCCTGGAGGGGGCAGAAGAACACTGAAGCTTTCTTT
CAWRGQKNTEAFF
>.|TRBJ1-1|TRBV18|.
TGTGCCAGCTTAGCAAGGGGCGCGAACACTGAAGCTTTCTTT
CASLARGANTEAFF
>.|TRBJ2-2|TRBV7-9|TRBD2
TGTGCCAGCAGCCTAAGAGCGGGACTAAACACCGGGGAGCTGTTTTTT
CASSLRAGLNTGELFF
>few|TRBJ2-1|TRBV11-2|.
TGTGCCAGCAGCTCGAAACGCCGACTCGAAGCCTCCTACAATGAGCAGTTCTTC
CASSSKRRLEASYNEQFF
>.|TRBJ1-1|TRBV5-1|.
TGCGCCAGCAGCCCCAGGGGATTTAACACTGAAGCTTTCTTT
CASSPRGFNTEAFF
>.|TRBJ1-1|TRBV20-1|.
TGCAGTGCTATTGTGGAGAATGCTTTCTTT
CSAIVENAFF
>.|TRBJ2-7|TRBV18|.
TGTGCCAGCTCCCCGGGGAGTGCAAACGAGCAGTACTTC
CASSPGSANEQYF
>.|TRBJ2-5|TRBV13|TRBD2
TGTGCCAGCAGCTCGGGACTAGCGGGATGGGGACAAGAGACCCAGTACTTC
CASSSGLAGWGQETQYF
>.|TRBJ1-1|TRBV15|.
TGTGCCACCAGCATGATGGCGGGCGGTGAGACTGAAGCTTTCTTT
CATSMMAGGETEAFF
>.|TRBJ2-1|TRBV7-2|.
TGTGCCAGCAGCTCCCCAGGTTACAATGAGCAGTTCTTC
CASSSPGYNEQFF
>few|TRBJ1-1|TRBV20-1|.
TGCAGTGCCGCCGGCACTGAAGCTTTCTTT
CSAAGTEAFF
>once|TRBJ2-1|TRBV10-3|TRBD1
TGTGCCATCAGTGAGTCTGGGACAGGGCGAAATGAGCAGTTCTTC
CAISESGTGRNEQFF
>.|TRBJ2-7|TRBV6-6|.
TGTGCCAGCAGTTACTCAGGGAGCTCCTACGAGCAGTACTTC
CASSYSGSSYEQYF
>.|TRBJ2-7|TRBV5-4|TRBD1
TGTGCCAGCAGACTCGACAGGGTGAGCTCCTACGAGCAGTACTTC
CASRLDRVSSYEQYF
>.|TRBJ1-5|TRBV29-1|.
TGCAGCGTGGCGGGGAGCAATCAGCCCCAGCATTTT
CSVAGSNQPQHF
>.|TRBJ2-7|TRBV5-5|TRBD2
TGTGCCAGCAACCGTGGGACTAGCGGGACCTACGAGCAGTACTTC
CASNRGTSGTYEQYF
>.|TRBJ1-2|TRBV5-4|TRBD1
TGTGCCAGCAGCACGGGACAGGGGGGACCCGTGAACTATGGCTACACCTTC
CASSTGQGGPVNYGYTF
>few|TRBJ2-1|TRBV11-3|.
TGTGCCAGCAGCTTAGGGGCGACAGGAGTCTCCTACAATGAGCAGTTCTTC
CASSLGATGVSYNEQFF
>.|TRBJ1-2|TRBV2|.
TGTGCCAGCAGTGACCAGGGAAGGCGCGGAGGCTACACCTTC
CASSDQGRRGGYTF
>few|TRBJ1-2|TRBV2|.
TGTGCCAGCAGTGCTCACAGTCTACGGGGCTACACCTTC
CASSAHSLRGYTF
>.|TRBJ2-1|TRBV5-1|.
TGCGCCAGCAGCTTGCTTCCAAACGGGGTCAATGAGCAGTTCTTC
CASSLLPNGVNEQFF
>.|TRBJ2-3|TRBV9|.
TGTGCCAGCAGCGTCTCAGGGAAGGCCACAGATACGCAGTATTTT
CASSVSGKATDTQYF
>once|TRBJ2-7|TRBV4-2|.
TGTGCCAGCAGCCAAGGAGGGTCGGGAACCTACGAGCAGTACTTC
CASSQGGSGTYEQYF
>few|TRBJ2-3|TRBV7-2|.
TGTGCCAGCAGCTTAGCAAGGGAGACGCAGTATTTT
CASSLARETQYF
>.|TRBJ2-4|TRBV6-1|.
TGTGCCAGCGGGGCCTACGCTCAAGCCAAAAACATTCAGTACTTC
CASGAYAQAKNIQYF
>.|TRBJ2-1|TRBV30|.
TGTGCCTGGAGTGTAGCCCAGGGCTATGAGCAGTTCTTC
CAWSVAQGYEQFF
>few|TRBJ2-3|TRBV5-4|.
TGTGCCAGCAGCTCGTCCCAGGGGAACAGGCTCACAGATACGCAGTATTTT
CASSSSQGNRLTDTQYF
>.|TRBJ1-2|TRBV7-2|TRBD1
TGTGCCAGCAGCCAACAGGGGGACCCTGAAGGCTACACCTTC
CASSQQGDPEGYTF
>.|TRBJ1-1|TRBV2|.
TGTGCCAGCAGTGTGGGACTGTCGAACACTGAAGCTTTCTTT
CASSVGLSNTEAFF
>.|TRBJ1-2|TRBV5-1|.
TGCGCCAGCAGCTTCGTTAAGGGGGTAGAAGACGGCTACACCTTC
CASSFVKGVEDGYTF
>.|TRBJ2-5|TRBV11-2|.
TGTGCCAGCAGATCACTAGGTCTTGGTACGGAGACCCAGTACTTC
CASRSLGLGTETQYF
>.|TRBJ2-6|TRBV7-6|TRBD2
TGTGCCAGCAGCTACCGGGACAGGGGGACTAGCGGGAAACCTGGGGCCAACGTCCTGACTTTC
CASSYRDRGTSGKPGANVLTF
>.|TRBJ1-1|TRBV11-3|TRBD1
TGTGCCAGCAGCCCTAGGACAGGGGGCGTGAAAGCTTTCTTT
CASSPRTGGVKAFF
>few|TRBJ2-4|TRBV7-2|TRBD1
TGTGCCAGCAGCTTAGGCGGACAGGATACTATAGCCAAAAACATTCAGTACTTC
CASSLGGQDTIAKNIQYF
>.|TRBJ2-5|TRBV5-1|TRBD2
TGCGCCAGCAGCTCCGGGGGGGATCAAGAGACCCAGTACTTC
CASSSGGDQETQYF
>.|TRBJ1-2|TRBV7-2|TRBD1
TGTGCCAGCAGCGTTACGACAGGGGGCGTCTATGGCTACACCTTC
CASSVTTGGVYGYTF
>.|TRBJ1-3|TRBV7-8|TRBD1
TGTGCCAGCAGCTTAGCTCTCCCGGGACAGGGGGGAGGAAACACCATATATTTT
CASSLALPGQGGGNTIYF
>.|TRBJ2-3|TRBV5-1|TRBD1
TGCGCCAGCAGCTTGGGACAGGGGGCCGGAGATACGCAGTATTTT
CASSLGQGAGDTQYF
>few|TRBJ1-1|TRBV6-6|TRBD1
TGTGCCAGCAGTTACACGGACAGGGGAGGAACTGAAGCTTTCTTT
CASSYTDRGGTEAFF